This T cell receptor (beta chain) is from a study of blood T cell repertoires in COVID-19. Repertoires were generated with immunoSEQ multiplex PCR, while TCRdb's copy carries only in-frame clones and drops some. This table holds fewer than 200,000 clones, just under 80% found once. V was clipped by 3 bases and J by 5 bases; unmatched bases: 2. The germline V gene has CDR1 SGHVS and CDR2 FQNEAQ. CDR3 length equals 14 residues. The chain joins TRBV7-8 to TRBJ1-5; TRBD1 aligns across 9 bases. The clonotype comes from a man aged 65-85 years with active or convalescent COVID-19. Material for sequencing was peripheral blood. CDR3 residues: CASSFRQGDQPQHF. In nucleotides, the CDR3 is TGTGCCAGCAGCTTTAGACAGGGGGATCAGCCCCAGCATTTT.